One sample yielded the 3 T cell receptor beta chains listed below, sequenced in a study of T cells after yellow fever vaccination (dated by TCRdb to about 2019). This sample's treatment or condition label indicates: live attenuated yellow fever vaccine strain. The library came from 5' RACE. The listed sequencing device is Illumina HiSeq 2500. Through fastp at Q25 and MiXCR, TCRdb rebuilt clones from the public reads, retaining in-frame beta chains. Entries are consolidated by CDR3 protein sequence, retaining the most common genes and DNA. This sample comprises about 320,000 distinct CDR3 sequences, roughly 7% of them detected only once. Of the sample, 18% falls within the top ten clones. Sequencing used PBMCs, obtained around 45 days after the first yellow fever vaccination. The receptors come from a man between 18 and 29 years old who received the YFV17D yellow fever vaccine.

Comments on this clonotype: Just one base apart from a much larger clone, this may be a read error. The chain links TRBV5-1 to TRBJ2-2; 7 positions match TRBD2. Germline-derived CDR1 and CDR2 are SGHRS and YFSETQ. The CDR3 runs 15 residues. CDR3: CPSSPDWRGTGELFF. The CDR3 DNA is TGCCCCAGCAGTCCTGACTGGCGGGGGACCGGGGAGCTGTTTTTT. Full variable domain (outside the CDR3, taken from reference TRBV5-1 and TRBJ2-2): KAGVTQTPRYLIKTRGQQVTLSCSPISGHRSVSWYQQTPGQGLQFLFEYFSETQRNKGNFPGRFSGRQFSNSRSEMNVSTLELGDSALYLCPSSPDWRGTGELFFGEGSRLTVL.

CDR3: CATSREQGWTDTQYF. The CDR3 DNA sequence: TGTGCCACCAGCAGAGAACAGGGGTGGACAGATACGCAGTATTTT. V and J are TRBV15 and TRBJ2-3; TRBD1 aligns across 7 bases. Germline loops: CDR1 LNHNV, CDR2 YYDKDF (reference sequence). V was clipped by 0 bases and J by 3 bases; unmatched bases: 3. CDR3 size: 15 residues.

This clonotype was counted between two and nine times. The chain joins TRBV7-2 to TRBJ1-2; D is possibly TRBD1 (6 bases). V was cut by 5 bases and J by 0 bases, with 13 bases left in between. In germline, CDR1 is SGHTA, CDR2 FQGNSA. The CDR3 loop spans 15 amino acids. The CDR3 reads CASSPNRVTNYGYTF. Written as DNA, the CDR3 is TGTGCCAGCAGCCCCAACAGGGTAACTAACTATGGCTACACCTTC.